The following is a T cell receptor beta chain sequence with its context. The ends lost 0 bases at V and 8 bases at J; junction bases unmatched: 8. The CDR3 sequence is 15 residues long. CDR1 is SGHNT, CDR2 YYREEE, per germline (reference sequence). The table came from immunoSEQ multiplex PCR; TCRdb's copy has only in-frame clones and leaves some out. The sample contains about 35,000 clones, roughly 87% of which appear only once. These data belong to a study of T cell changes during pregnancy in multiple sclerosis. The sequencing used CD4+ T cells from peripheral blood mononuclear cells, collected after pregnancy. The sequence came from a female donor in good health, enrolled as a control in a pregnancy study. This rearrangement joins TRBV5-4 to TRBJ1-2, with TRBD1 matching 9 bases. The DNA for the CDR3 is TGTGCCAGCAGCTTGGGGGTGGGACAGGGAGGAGGCTACACCTTC. Translation: CASSLGVGQGGGYTF.